The clone carrying this T cell receptor (beta chain) has only a few counts. No antigen is known for it. The sample is drawn from a study of human T cells and chemical hapten exposure. Looking at the study overall: 0.01% DPC was applied to the upper back in patch tests, which were read at 6 days. General study points: Alopecia affected the donors, so their immune response may differ from healthy people's. Expanded TCRs grouped into significantly more large CDR3 similarity clusters than controls produced.

V dropped 0 bases and J dropped 3; count of bases not matched to a gene: 7. Germline V gene lookup returns CDR1 SGHRS and CDR2 YFSETQ. CDR3 length equals 17 residues. Time point noted: patch test 3, about 24 weeks after DPC sensitization. Treatment: therapeutic diphenylcyclopropenone sensitization with weekly scalp DPC. Authors' processing steps: A typical sample had roughly 91,000 TCRs, with about 20,000 to 690,600 overall. TCRdb independently ran MiXCR on the RACE reads; one entry per CDR3 protein. The V and J calls and clone size are TCRdb's, not the authors'. The sample lists about 84,000 distinct CDR3 sequences, roughly 10% seen once, with about 3.5% in the top ten.

The specimen comprised whole blood, sampled in connection with sensitization to the hapten diphenylcyclopropenone (DPC). The TCR sequence derives from a woman aged 45-65 years with alopecia areata. Some clones in this sample may be carry-over from other donors' samples. The rearrangement links TRBV5-1 to TRBJ2-3, with TRBD2 matching over 10 bases. CDR3 nucleotides: TGCGCCAGCAGCTTGGATGCTAGCGGGAGTGGTACAGATACGCAGTATTTT. Encoded protein: CASSLDASGSGTDTQYF.